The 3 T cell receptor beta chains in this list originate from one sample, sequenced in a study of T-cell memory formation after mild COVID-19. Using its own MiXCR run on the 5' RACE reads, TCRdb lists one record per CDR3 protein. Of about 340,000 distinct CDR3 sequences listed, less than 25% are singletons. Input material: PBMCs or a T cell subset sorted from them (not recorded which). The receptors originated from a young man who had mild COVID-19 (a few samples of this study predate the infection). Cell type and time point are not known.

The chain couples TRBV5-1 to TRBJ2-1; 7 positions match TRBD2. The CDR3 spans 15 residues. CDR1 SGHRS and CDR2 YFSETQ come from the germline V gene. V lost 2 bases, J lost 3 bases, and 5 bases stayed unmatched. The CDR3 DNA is TGCGCCAGCAGCTTTTCGGCGGGGGTCTACAATGAGCAGTTCTTC. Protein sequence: CASSFSAGVYNEQFF.

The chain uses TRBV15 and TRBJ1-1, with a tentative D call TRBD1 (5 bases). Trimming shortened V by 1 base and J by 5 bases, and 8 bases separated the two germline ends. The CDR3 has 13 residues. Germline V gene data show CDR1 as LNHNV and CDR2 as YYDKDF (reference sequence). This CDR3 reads CATSRGWGTEAFF. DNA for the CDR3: TGTGCCACCAGCAGAGGATGGGGGACTGAAGCTTTCTTT.

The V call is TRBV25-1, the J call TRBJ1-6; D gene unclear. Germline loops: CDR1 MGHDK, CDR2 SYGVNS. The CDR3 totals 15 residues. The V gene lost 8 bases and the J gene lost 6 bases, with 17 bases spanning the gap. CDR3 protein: CASGGGLGPNSPLHF. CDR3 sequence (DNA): TGTGCCAGCGGCGGCGGACTTGGACCTAATTCACCCCTCCACTTT. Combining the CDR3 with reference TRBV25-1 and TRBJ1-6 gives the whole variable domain EADIYQTPRYLVIGTGKKITLECSQTMGHDKMYWYQQDPGMELHLIHYSYGVNSTEKGDLSSESTVSRIRTEHFPLTLESARPSHTSQYLCASGGGLGPNSPLHFGNGTRLTVT.